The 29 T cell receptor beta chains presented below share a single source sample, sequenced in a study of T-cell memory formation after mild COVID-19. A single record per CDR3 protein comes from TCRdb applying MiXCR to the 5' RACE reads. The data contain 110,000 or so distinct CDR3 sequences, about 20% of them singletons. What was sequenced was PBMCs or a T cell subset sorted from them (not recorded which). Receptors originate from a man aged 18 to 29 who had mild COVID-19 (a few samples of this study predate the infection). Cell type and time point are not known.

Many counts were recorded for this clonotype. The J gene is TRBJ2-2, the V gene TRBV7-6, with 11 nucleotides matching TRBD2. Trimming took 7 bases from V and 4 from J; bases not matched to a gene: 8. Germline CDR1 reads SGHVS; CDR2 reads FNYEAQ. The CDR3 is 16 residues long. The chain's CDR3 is CASTFSGGAGTGELFF. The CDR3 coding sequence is TGTGCCAGCACCTTTAGCGGGGGGGCCGGCACCGGGGAGCTGTTTTTT.

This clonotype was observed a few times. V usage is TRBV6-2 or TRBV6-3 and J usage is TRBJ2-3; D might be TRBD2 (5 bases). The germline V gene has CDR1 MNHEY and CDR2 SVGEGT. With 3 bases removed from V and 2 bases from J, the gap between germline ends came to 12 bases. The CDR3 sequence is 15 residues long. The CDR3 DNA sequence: TGTGCCAGCAGTTATACGGGGTTCTTCACAGATACGCAGTATTTT. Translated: CASSYTGFFTDTQYF.

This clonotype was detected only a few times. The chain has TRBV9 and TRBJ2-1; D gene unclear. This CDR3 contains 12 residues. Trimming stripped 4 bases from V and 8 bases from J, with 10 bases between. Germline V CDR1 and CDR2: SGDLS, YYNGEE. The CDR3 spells CASSRDRHEQFF. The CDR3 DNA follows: TGTGCCAGCAGCCGAGACCGACATGAGCAGTTCTTC.

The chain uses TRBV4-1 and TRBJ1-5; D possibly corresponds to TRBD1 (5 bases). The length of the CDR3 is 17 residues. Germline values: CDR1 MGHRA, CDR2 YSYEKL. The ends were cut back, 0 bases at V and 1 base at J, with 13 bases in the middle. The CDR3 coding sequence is TGCGCCAGCAGCCAAGATTGGGGGTTGGGGAGCAATCAGCCCCAGCATTTT. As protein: CASSQDWGLGSNQPQHF.

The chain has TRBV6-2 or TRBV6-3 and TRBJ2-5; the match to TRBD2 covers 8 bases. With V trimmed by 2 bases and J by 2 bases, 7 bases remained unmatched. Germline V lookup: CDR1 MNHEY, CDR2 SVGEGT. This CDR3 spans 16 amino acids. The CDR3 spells CASSYRRKRGQETQYF. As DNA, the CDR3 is TGTGCCAGCAGTTACCGAAGAAAGCGGGGGCAAGAGACCCAGTACTTC.

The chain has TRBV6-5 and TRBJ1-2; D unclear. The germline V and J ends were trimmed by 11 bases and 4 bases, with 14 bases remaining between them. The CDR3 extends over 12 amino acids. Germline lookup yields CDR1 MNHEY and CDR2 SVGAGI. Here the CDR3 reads CACSAGPYGYTF. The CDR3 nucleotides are TGTGCCTGTTCTGCAGGCCCCTATGGCTACACCTTC.

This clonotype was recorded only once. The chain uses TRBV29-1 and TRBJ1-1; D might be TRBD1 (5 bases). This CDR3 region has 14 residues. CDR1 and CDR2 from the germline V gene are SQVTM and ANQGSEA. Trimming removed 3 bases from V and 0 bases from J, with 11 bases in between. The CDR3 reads CSVEVAGLNTEAFF. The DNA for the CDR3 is TGCAGCGTTGAGGTCGCAGGGCTGAACACTGAAGCTTTCTTT.

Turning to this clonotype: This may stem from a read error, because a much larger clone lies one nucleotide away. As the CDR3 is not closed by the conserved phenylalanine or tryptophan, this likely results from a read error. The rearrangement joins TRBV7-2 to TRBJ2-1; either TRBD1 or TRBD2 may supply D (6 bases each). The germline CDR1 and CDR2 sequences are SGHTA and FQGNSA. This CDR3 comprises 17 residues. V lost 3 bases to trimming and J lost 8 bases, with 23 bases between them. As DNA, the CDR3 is TGTGCCAGCAGCTTCGGGTTAAGGGGGGCAGGGGCCGATGAGCAGTTCTTA. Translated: CASSFGLRGAGADEQFL.

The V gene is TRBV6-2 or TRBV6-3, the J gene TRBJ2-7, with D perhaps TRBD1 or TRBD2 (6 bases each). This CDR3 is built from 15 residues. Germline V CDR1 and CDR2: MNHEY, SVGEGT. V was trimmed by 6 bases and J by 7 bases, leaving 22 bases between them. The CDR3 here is CASSSPRDIRGEQYV. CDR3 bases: TGTGCCAGCAGCTCACCCCGGGACATACGGGGGGAGCAGTACGTC.

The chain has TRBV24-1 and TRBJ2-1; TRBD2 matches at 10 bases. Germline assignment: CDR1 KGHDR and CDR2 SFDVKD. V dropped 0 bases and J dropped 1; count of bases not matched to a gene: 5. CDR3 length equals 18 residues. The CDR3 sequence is CATSDLPIAGGSYNEQFF. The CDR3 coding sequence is TGTGCCACCAGTGATTTGCCCATAGCGGGGGGATCCTACAATGAGCAGTTCTTC.

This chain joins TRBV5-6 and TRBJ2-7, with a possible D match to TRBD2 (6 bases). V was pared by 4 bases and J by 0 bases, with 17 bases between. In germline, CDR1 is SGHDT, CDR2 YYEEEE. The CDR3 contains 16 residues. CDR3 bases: TGTGCCAGCAGCCCTTTGCGGGAAGCAACCTCCTACGAGCAGTACTTC. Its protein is CASSPLREATSYEQYF.

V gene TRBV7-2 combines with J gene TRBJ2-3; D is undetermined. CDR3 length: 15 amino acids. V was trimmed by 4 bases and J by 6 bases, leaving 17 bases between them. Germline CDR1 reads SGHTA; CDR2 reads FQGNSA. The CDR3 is CASSSVSTSGDTQYF. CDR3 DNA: TGTGCCAGCAGCTCCGTGTCTACTTCTGGTGATACGCAGTATTTT.

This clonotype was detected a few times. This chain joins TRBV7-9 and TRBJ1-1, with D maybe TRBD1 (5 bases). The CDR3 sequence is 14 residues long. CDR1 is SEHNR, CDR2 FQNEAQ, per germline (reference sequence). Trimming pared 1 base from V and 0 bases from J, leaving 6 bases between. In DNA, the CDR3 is TGTGCCAGCAGCTTAGGGGACCTGAACACTGAAGCTTTCTTT. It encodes CASSLGDLNTEAFF.

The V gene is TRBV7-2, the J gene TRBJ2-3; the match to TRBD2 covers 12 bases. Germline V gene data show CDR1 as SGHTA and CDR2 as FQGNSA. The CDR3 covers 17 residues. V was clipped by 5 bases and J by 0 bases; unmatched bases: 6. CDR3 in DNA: TGTGCCAGCAGCCGAACTAGCGGGGGGACTAGCACAGATACGCAGTATTTT. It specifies CASSRTSGGTSTDTQYF.

CDR3 sequence: CASSQVPAGSTGELFF. For the CDR3, the DNA is TGCGCCAGCAGCCAAGTTCCGGCAGGGAGCACCGGGGAGCTGTTTTTT. V usage is TRBV4-1 and J usage is TRBJ2-2, with D perhaps TRBD1 or TRBD2 (5 bases each). Trimming removed 1 base from V and 4 bases from J, with 13 bases in between. This CDR3 has 16 amino acids. CDR1 and CDR2 (germline): MGHRA, YSYEKL.

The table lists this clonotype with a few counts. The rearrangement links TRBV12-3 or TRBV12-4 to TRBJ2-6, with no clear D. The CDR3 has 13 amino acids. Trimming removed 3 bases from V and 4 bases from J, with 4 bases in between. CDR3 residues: CASSFGGANVLTF. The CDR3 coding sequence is TGTGCCAGCAGTTTCGGGGGGGCCAACGTCCTGACTTTC.

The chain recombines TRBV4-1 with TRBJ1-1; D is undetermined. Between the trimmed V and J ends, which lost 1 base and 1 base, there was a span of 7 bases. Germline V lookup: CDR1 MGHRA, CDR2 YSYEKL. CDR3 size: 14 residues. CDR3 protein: CASSQVKANTEAFF. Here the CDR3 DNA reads TGCGCCAGCAGCCAAGTAAAGGCGAACACTGAAGCTTTCTTT.

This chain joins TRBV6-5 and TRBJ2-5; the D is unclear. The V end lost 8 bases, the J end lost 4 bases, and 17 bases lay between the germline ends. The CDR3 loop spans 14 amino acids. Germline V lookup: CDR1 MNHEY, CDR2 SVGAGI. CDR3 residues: CASGRRAPSETQYF. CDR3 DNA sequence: TGTGCCAGCGGAAGGCGTGCCCCCTCAGAGACCCAGTACTTC.

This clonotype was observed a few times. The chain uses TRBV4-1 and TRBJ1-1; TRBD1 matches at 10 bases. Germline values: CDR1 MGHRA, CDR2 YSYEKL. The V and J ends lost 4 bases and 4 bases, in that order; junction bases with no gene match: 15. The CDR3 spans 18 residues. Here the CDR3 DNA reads TGCGCCAGCAGCCCCAGAAGGGACAGGGGAGTCGTGGTCACTGAAGCTTTCTTT. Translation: CASSPRRDRGVVVTEAFF.

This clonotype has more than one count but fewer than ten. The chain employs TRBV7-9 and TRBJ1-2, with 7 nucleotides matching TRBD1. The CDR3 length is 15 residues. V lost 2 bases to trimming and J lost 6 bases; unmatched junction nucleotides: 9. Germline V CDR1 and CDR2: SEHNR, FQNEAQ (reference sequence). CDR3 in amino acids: CASSLTEGAADGYTF. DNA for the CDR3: TGTGCCAGCAGCTTAACCGAGGGGGCAGCGGATGGCTACACCTTC.

CDR3 coding DNA: TGTGCCAGCAGCCCGATCAGGGGGCTATCCACCGGGGAGCTGTTTTTT. Amino acid sequence: CASSPIRGLSTGELFF. This sequence joins TRBV7-9 and TRBJ2-2; TRBD1 matches 8 bases. The CDR3 runs 16 residues. Germline CDR1 is SEHNR and CDR2 is FQNEAQ (reference sequence). Losses at the gene ends were 5 bases for V and 4 bases for J; bases not matched to a gene: 9.

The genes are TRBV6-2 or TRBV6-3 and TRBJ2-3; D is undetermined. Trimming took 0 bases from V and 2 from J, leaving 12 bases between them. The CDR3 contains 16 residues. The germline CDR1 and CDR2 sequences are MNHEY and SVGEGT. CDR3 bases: TGTGCCAGCAGTTACTCGGCTAACCCCGCCACAGATACGCAGTATTTT. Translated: CASSYSANPATDTQYF.

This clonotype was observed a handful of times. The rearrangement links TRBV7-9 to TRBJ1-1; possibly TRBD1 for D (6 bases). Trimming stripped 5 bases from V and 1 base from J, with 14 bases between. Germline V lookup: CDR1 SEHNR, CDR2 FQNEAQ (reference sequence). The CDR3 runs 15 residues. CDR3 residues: CASSPPRGQNTEAFF. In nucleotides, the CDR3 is TGTGCCAGCAGCCCACCCAGGGGCCAGAACACTGAAGCTTTCTTT.

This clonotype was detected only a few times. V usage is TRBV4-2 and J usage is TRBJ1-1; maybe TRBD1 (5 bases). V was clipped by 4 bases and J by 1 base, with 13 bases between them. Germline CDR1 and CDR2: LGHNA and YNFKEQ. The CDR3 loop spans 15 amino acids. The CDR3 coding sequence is TGTGCCAGCAGCCGAAACCCGGGGGGGAACACTGAAGCTTTCTTT. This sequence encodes CASSRNPGGNTEAFF.

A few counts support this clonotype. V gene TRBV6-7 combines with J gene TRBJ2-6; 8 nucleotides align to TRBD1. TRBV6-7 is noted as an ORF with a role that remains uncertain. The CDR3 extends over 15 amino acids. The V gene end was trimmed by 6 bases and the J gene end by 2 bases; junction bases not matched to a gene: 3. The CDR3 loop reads CASRPTGAGANVLTF. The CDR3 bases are TGTGCCAGCAGGCCGACAGGGGCTGGGGCCAACGTCCTGACTTTC.

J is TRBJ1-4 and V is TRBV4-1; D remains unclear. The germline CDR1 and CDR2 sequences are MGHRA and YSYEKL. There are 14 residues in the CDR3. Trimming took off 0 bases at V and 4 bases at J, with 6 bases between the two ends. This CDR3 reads CASSQDDRNEKLFF. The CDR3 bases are TGCGCCAGCAGCCAAGATGACCGTAATGAAAAACTGTTTTTT.

This CDR3 reads CSAWRRGGPDEQFF. DNA of the CDR3: TGCAGCGCCTGGAGGCGGGGGGGCCCCGATGAGCAGTTCTTC. V is TRBV29-1 and J is TRBJ2-1, with TRBD2 matching over 9 bases. J lost 8 bases, V lost 7 bases, and 12 bases had no gene match. Germline loops: CDR1 SQVTM, CDR2 ANQGSEA. There are 14 residues in the CDR3.

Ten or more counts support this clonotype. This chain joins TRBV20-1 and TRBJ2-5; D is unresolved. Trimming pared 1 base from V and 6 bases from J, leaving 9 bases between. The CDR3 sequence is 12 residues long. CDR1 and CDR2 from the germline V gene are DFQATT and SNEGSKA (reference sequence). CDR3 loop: CSARGQHQTQYF. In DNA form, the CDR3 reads TGCAGTGCTAGAGGCCAGCATCAGACCCAGTACTTC.

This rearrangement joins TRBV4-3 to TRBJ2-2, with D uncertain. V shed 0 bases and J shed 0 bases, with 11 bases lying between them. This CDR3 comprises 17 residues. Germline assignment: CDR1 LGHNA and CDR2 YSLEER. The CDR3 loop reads CASSQDFRATNTGELFF. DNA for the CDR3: TGCGCCAGCAGCCAAGATTTTCGGGCTACGAACACCGGGGAGCTGTTTTTT.